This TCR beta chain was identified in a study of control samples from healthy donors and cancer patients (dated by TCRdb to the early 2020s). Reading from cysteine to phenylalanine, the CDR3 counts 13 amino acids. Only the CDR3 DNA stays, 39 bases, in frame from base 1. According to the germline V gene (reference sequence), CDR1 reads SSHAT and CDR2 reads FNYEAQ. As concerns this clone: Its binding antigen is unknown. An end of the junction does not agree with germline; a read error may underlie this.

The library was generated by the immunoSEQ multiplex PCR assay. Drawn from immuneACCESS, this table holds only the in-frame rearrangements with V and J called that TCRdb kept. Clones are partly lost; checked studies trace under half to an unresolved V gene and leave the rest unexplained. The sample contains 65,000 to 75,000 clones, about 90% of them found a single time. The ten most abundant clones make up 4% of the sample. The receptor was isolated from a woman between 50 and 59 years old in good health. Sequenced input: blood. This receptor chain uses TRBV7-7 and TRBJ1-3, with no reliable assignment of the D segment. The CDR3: CASSLASGNTIYF. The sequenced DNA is TGTGCTAGCAGCTTAGCCTCTGGAAACACCATATATTTT. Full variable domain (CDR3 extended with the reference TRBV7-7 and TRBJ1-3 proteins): GAGVSQSPRYKVTKRGQDVTLRCDPISSHATLYWYQQALGQGPEFLTYFNYEAQPDKSGLPSDRFSAERPEGSISTLTIQRTEQRDSAMYRCASSLASGNTIYFGEGSWLTVV.